This T cell receptor (beta chain) stems from a study of blood T cells in healthy people across ages. The wider study: Template switching captured about one barcoded beta molecule per two T cells.

A second PCR of about 7 to 12 cycles used a sample-barcoded 5' primer and a J-beta primer mix. TCRdb reanalysed the 5' RACE reads using MiXCR and keeps one entry per CDR3 protein. The repertoire includes over 1,200,000 distinct CDR3 sequences, around 55% of them detected once, and approximately 7% sits in the top ten. With regard to this clonotype: The target antigen is unknown.

Germline CDR1 and CDR2: LNHNV and YYDKDF (reference sequence). Trimming took 3 bases from V and 0 from J; bases not matched to a gene: 4. The CDR3 runs to 15 residues. Study-level findings and limits: Researchers deemed the diversity estimates from one million T cells underestimates. Greater diversity and more naive CD4+ cells were seen in long-lived donors than in aged donors.

V usage is TRBV15 and J usage is TRBJ2-7; 8 bases agree with TRBD2. This clonotype was obtained from a man between 18 and 35 years old in good health. Sequenced sample: blood. The CDR3 sequence: CATSRVAGSSYEQYF. The DNA for the CDR3 is TGTGCCACCAGCAGGGTAGCGGGAAGCTCCTACGAGCAGTACTTC.